This paragraph covers one T cell receptor beta chain sequence. This clonotype has more than one count but fewer than ten. The specificity of this receptor is unknown. No qualities accompany the bases; no much larger clone lies one base away. Sequences LNHDA (CDR1) and SQIVND (CDR2) are obtained from the germline V gene (reference sequence). Taken from cysteine to phenylalanine, the CDR3 has 12 residues. The DNA shown is the 36-base CDR3, in frame from base 1. Trimming takes 3 bases from V and 3 bases from J, and the germline ends sit 5 bases apart. This specimen comes from a study of early T cells in non-severe SARS-CoV-2 infection (dated by TCRdb to the early 2020s). Broadly, across the study: Because TCR sequencing was done on bulk RNA from unsorted whole blood, the alpha and beta chains could not be paired. Overall study results and their limits: Matching against VDJdb was skewed toward anti-spike CD8 responses, likely underestimated virus-specific expansions, and missed private and CD4 specificities.

Set within a cohort of healthcare workers in London, UK, this nested case-control study involved weekly PCR testing of nasopharyngeal swabs along with blood sampling. Healthcare workers were recruited between 23 and 31 March 2020, during the week of the UK lockdown, and were followed weekly for up to roughly 15 weeks. The library was made by 5' RACE. The sequencer was a NextSeq 500. The TCR library protocol attached unique molecular identifiers to individual cDNA molecules to correct for sequencing error and PCR bias. Both TCR alpha and beta chains were sequenced, and tight co-correlation was observed between alpha and beta sequence abundances in each sample. The original methods were these. Decombinator V4 was used to annotate the V gene, J gene and CDR3 of the TCR sequences. Expanded TCRs were defined as changing significantly between any two time points under a Poisson model with p below 0.0001. Abundances of TCRs were expressed as counts per million after normalisation to the total number of TCRs sequenced in each sample. TRAV1-2 paired with TRAJ12, TRAJ20 or TRAJ33 defined MAIT TCRs, while TRAV10 paired with TRAJ18 defined iNKT TCRs. VDJdb, accessed 1 November 2021, was searched for CMV, EBV and SARS-CoV-2 annotated TCRs, with TCRs annotated for multiple antigens excluded. The public reads were reanalyzed by TCRdb: fastp trimming at Q25, MiXCR alignment, in-frame beta chains only. Each CDR3 protein gets just one entry, which takes the most common genes and DNA from the rows behind it. The V and J calls shown here were made by TCRdb, not taken from the authors' results. Recorded for this sample are more than 25,000 distinct CDR3 sequences; about 10% of them occurred a single time. The ten largest clones capture roughly an eighth of the sample.

Sequenced input: whole blood. This receptor was taken from an adult who was a healthcare worker with PCR-confirmed SARS-CoV-2 infection or an uninfected control (not recorded which). This sequence uses TRBV19 and TRBJ1-1, with the D segment identity uncertain. The DNA sequence is as follows: TGTGCCAGTAGTATCGAGTACACTGAAGCTTTCTTT. Its product reads: CASSIEYTEAFF.